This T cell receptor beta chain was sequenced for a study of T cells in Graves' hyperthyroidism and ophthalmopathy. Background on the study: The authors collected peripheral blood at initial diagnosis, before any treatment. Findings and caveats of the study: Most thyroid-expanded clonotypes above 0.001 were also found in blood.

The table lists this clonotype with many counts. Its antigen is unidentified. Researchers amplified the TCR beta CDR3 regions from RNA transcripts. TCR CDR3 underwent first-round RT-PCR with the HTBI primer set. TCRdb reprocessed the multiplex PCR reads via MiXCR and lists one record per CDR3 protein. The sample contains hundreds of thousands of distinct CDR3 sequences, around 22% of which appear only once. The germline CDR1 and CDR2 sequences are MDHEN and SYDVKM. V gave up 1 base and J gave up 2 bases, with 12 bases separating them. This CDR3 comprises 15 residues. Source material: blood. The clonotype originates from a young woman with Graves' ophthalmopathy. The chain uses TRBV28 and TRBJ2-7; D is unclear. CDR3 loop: CASSLSGSRAYEQYF. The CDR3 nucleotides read TGTGCCAGCAGTTTATCTGGCAGTAGAGCCTACGAGCAGTACTTC.